This TCR beta chain was captured in a study of blood T cells in healthy people across ages. Combining a sample-barcoded 5' primer with a J-beta primer mix, a second PCR ran for roughly 6 to 12 cycles. TCRdb reprocessed the 5' RACE reads via MiXCR and lists one record per CDR3 protein. The sample lists hundreds of thousands of distinct CDR3 sequences, 25% seen once, with 9.4% in the top ten. The V and J ends lost 5 bases and 3 bases respectively, with 9 bases between them. The CDR3 runs to 13 residues. Germline V gene lookup returns CDR1 MNHEY and CDR2 SMNVEV (reference sequence). It was around 9 milliliters of peripheral blood that were drawn from each donor. These same data were also listed under a study on T cells of mothers and their children. That work contributes: Related mother-child pairs showed slightly higher but non-significant overlap than unrelated pairs.

Sequencing used blood. The V and J genes are TRBV27 and TRBJ2-3; D gene unclear. The source of this sequence is a boy under 18 in good health. CDR3 sequence: CASSPTTTDTQYF. The CDR3 DNA sequence: TGTGCCAGCAGTCCGACCACGACAGATACGCAGTATTTT.